This T cell receptor (beta chain) derives from a study of shared clonotypes between healthy human individuals. Study context: Per donor, three plates held CD4 naive cells, three held CD4 memory, two held CD8 naive and one held CD8 memory. Findings of the study overall: Clonotypes that were shared across a handful of donors made up around 5% of naive CD4 clonotypes.

Clones were read by immunoSEQ multiplex PCR, and TCRdb kept only the in-frame ones, dropping some. The table has approximately 590,000 clones, around 95% seen once. Details on this clone: Antigen unknown.

Germline loops: CDR1 SGDLS, CDR2 YYNGEE. The CDR3 has 15 residues. Trimming removed 4 bases from V and 9 bases from J; junction bases left unmatched: 6. CD45RO-negative CD8 cells positively selected for CCR7 made up the naive population, which excluded terminally differentiated effector memory CD45RA+ cells. Input material: naive CD8+ T cells sorted from blood. The chain joins TRBV9 to TRBJ2-1, with 14 positions matching TRBD2. The TCR originated in a woman aged 25 to 39 in good health. CDR3 bases: TGTGCCAGCAGCATCTTCGGGACTAGCGGGGGTGAGCAGTTCTTC. This translates into CASSIFGTSGGEQFF.